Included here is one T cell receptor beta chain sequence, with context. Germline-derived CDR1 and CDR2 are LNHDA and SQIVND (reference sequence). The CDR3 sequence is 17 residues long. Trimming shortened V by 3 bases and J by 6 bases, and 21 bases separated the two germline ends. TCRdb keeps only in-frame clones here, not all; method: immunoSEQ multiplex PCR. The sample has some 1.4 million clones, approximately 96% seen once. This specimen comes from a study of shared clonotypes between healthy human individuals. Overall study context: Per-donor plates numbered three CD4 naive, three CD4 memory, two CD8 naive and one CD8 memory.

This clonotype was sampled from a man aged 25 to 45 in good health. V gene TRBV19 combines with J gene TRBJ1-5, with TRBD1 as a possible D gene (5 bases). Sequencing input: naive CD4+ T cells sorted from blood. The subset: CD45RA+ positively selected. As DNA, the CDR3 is TGTGCCAGTAGTATGAAACAGGAACGGTGGAGCGGTCAGCCCCAGCATTTT. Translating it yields CASSMKQERWSGQPQHF.